What follows are 8 T cell receptor beta chains derived from one specimen sequenced in a study of blood T cell repertoires in COVID-19. The method was immunoSEQ multiplex PCR; TCRdb's version includes in-frame clones alone and lacks a portion of them. The sample lists approximately 89,000 clones, about four fifths occurring once. The specimen sequenced was peripheral blood. These receptors all come from a human donor in a cohort sampled during active COVID-19.

This rearrangement joins TRBV28 to TRBJ1-2; maybe TRBD1 (6 bases). Trimming left V 4 bases short and J 8 bases short, with 11 bases between. Germline V gives CDR1 MDHEN, CDR2 SYDVKM. The CDR3 is made up of 12 amino acids. CDR3 sequence (DNA): TGTGCCAGCAGTTCCGGGACAATAGGCTACACCTTC. This sequence encodes CASSSGTIGYTF.

V is TRBV28 and J is TRBJ2-5, with D possibly being TRBD2 (6 bases). Germline V gives CDR1 MDHEN, CDR2 SYDVKM. This CDR3 is 14 amino acids long. Deletions cut 5 bases from V and 3 bases from J, with 13 bases between. The chain's CDR3 is CASSKDYGEETQYF. The CDR3 coding sequence is TGTGCCAGCAGTAAGGACTACGGGGAAGAGACCCAGTACTTC.

This chain uses TRBV19 with TRBJ1-1, with unresolved D. V dropped 3 bases and J dropped 1 base, with 6 bases sitting between them. The germline V gene encodes CDR1 LNHDA and CDR2 SQIVND (reference sequence). CDR3 length equals 13 residues. In nucleotides, the CDR3 is TGTGCCAGTAGTATTGGGCCGAACACTGAAGCTTTCTTT. It yields the protein CASSIGPNTEAFF.

As DNA, the CDR3 is TGTGCCAGCAGTTTAAACTCTAGCGGGAGGAAAGAGCAGTACTTC. Encoded protein: CASSLNSSGRKEQYF. This chain uses TRBV28 with TRBJ2-7; TRBD2 matches 11 bases. CDR1 is MDHEN and CDR2 is SYDVKM in the germline V gene. The CDR3 sequence is 15 residues long. V shed 2 bases and J 7 bases; nucleotides not matched to a gene: 7. Looking up the rest from reference TRBV28 and TRBJ2-7 gives the full variable domain: DVKVTQSSRYLVKRTGEKVFLECVQDMDHENMFWYRQDPGLGLRLIYFSYDVKMKEKGDIPEGYSVSREKKERFSLILESASTNQTSMYLCASSLNSSGRKEQYFGPGTRLTVT.

The CDR3 loop is CASSHTGKAEAFF. The CDR3 DNA follows: TGTGCCAGCAGCCATACAGGGAAGGCTGAAGCTTTCTTT. The chain links TRBV5-4 to TRBJ1-1; perhaps TRBD1 as D (6 bases). V gave up 4 bases and J gave up 6 bases, with 13 bases separating them. CDR1 is SGHNT, CDR2 YYREEE, per germline (reference sequence). CDR3 length: 13 amino acids.

The rearrangement joins TRBV4-1 to TRBJ2-1; TRBD2 matches at 9 bases. The ends lost 2 bases at V and 7 bases at J; junction bases unmatched: 12. The CDR3 runs 17 residues. Germline CDR1 reads MGHRA; CDR2 reads YSYEKL. CDR3 DNA sequence: TGCGCCAGCAGCCAAAATCCAGCGGGAGGAAGGGAGAATGAGCAGTTCTTC. Its protein product is CASSQNPAGGRENEQFF.

This clone appeared a single time. The rearrangement links TRBV5-5 to TRBJ2-7; 8 positions match TRBD1. Germline V gives CDR1 SGHKS, CDR2 YYEKEE (reference sequence). Trimming cost V 2 bases and J 2 bases; bases outside gene matches: 6. The CDR3 spans 15 residues. The CDR3 spells CASSFIDRGPYEQYF. The CDR3, as DNA: TGTGCCAGCAGCTTCATCGACAGGGGACCCTACGAGCAGTACTTC.

J is TRBJ2-7 and V is TRBV3-1 (or the pseudogene TRBV3-2); 7 nucleotides align to TRBD1. There are 14 residues in the CDR3. V dropped 5 bases and J dropped 2; count of bases not matched to a gene: 6. Germline lookup yields CDR1 LGHDT and CDR2 YNNKEL (reference sequence). The chain's CDR3 is CASSEWDSAYEQYF. CDR3 in DNA: TGTGCCAGCAGCGAATGGGACAGCGCCTACGAGCAGTACTTC.